The 23 T cell receptor beta chains reported below all come from one sample, sequenced in a study of blood T cell repertoires in COVID-19. The method was immunoSEQ multiplex PCR; TCRdb's version includes in-frame clones alone and lacks a portion of them. The sample shows around 200,000 clones, approximately 86% of them seen only once. The sequenced sample was peripheral blood. These receptors were obtained from a man between 25 and 39 years old with acute or convalescent COVID-19.

The chain employs TRBV24-1 and TRBJ2-7, with 7 bases matching TRBD1. CDR1 and CDR2 (germline): KGHDR, SFDVKD. V dropped 9 bases and J dropped 2; count of bases not matched to a gene: 6. The CDR3 length is 13 residues. The CDR3 is CATSDRSTYEQYF. Written as DNA, the CDR3 is TGTGCCACCTCGGACAGGTCTACCTACGAGCAGTACTTC.

The CDR3 DNA is TGTGCCAGCAGCCAAGGCCCGGGGACAGGGCGAACCGGGGAGCTGTTTTTT. Protein sequence: CASSQGPGTGRTGELFF. The rearrangement links TRBV3-1 (or the pseudogene TRBV3-2) to TRBJ2-2, with TRBD1 identical over 9 bases. Germline V lookup: CDR1 LGHDT, CDR2 YNNKEL (reference sequence). The CDR3 has 17 amino acids. V lost 1 base and J lost 5; bases outside the gene matches: 8.

The chain uses TRBV7-8 and TRBJ1-5; D gene uncertain. This CDR3 is built from 16 residues. V shed 1 base and J shed 3 bases, with 13 bases lying between them. The germline CDR1 and CDR2 sequences are SGHVS and FQNEAQ. The CDR3 loop is CASSLVSGQPNQPQHF. For the CDR3, the DNA is TGTGCCAGCAGCTTAGTAAGCGGCCAGCCCAATCAGCCCCAGCATTTT. Looking up the rest from reference TRBV7-8 and TRBJ1-5 gives the full variable domain: GAGVSQSPRYKVAKRGQDVALRCDPISGHVSLFWYQQALGQGPEFLTYFQNEAQLDKSGLPSDRFFAERPEGSVSTLKIQRTQQEDSAVYLCASSLVSGQPNQPQHFGDGTRLSIL.

The V gene is TRBV7-9, the J gene TRBJ1-4; D gene unclear. CDR1 is SEHNR, CDR2 FQNEAQ, per germline (reference sequence). The CDR3 has 13 residues. Trimming stripped 3 bases from V and 6 bases from J, with 8 bases between. The CDR3 here is CASSFYEDEKLFF. For the CDR3, the DNA is TGTGCCAGCAGCTTTTATGAGGATGAAAAACTGTTTTTT.

The V call is TRBV7-8, the J call TRBJ2-6; 9 bases align to TRBD1. The CDR3 is made up of 17 amino acids. Germline V gene data show CDR1 as SGHVS and CDR2 as FQNEAQ. The V gene end was trimmed by 4 bases and the J gene end by 2 bases; junction bases not matched to a gene: 6. CDR3 region: CASSSGTGGAGANVLTF. The CDR3 DNA sequence: TGTGCCAGCAGCTCCGGTACAGGGGGCGCTGGGGCCAACGTCCTGACTTTC. Full variable domain (remainder filled in from reference TRBV7-8 and TRBJ2-6): GAGVSQSPRYKVAKRGQDVALRCDPISGHVSLFWYQQALGQGPEFLTYFQNEAQLDKSGLPSDRFFAERPEGSVSTLKIQRTQQEDSAVYLCASSSGTGGAGANVLTFGAGSRLTVL.

The rearrangement joins TRBV11-2 to TRBJ2-1; 12 bases line up with TRBD2. This CDR3 has 19 amino acids. CDR1 is SGHAT and CDR2 is FQNNGV in the germline V gene. V was pared by 5 bases and J by 1 base, with 12 bases of the junction left unmatched. DNA for the CDR3: TGTGCCAGCAGCCCCTGGCTAGCGGGAGGGCCCAGGTCCTACAATGAGCAGTTCTTC. It specifies CASSPWLAGGPRSYNEQFF.

The chain carries TRBV7-9 and TRBJ2-1, with D possibly being TRBD2 (6 bases). The germline V gene encodes CDR1 SEHNR and CDR2 FQNEAQ (reference sequence). V gave up 0 bases and J gave up 13 bases, with 25 bases separating them. The CDR3 consists of 17 residues. DNA for the CDR3: TGTGCCAGCAGCTTAGCGCATGGGGACTTTGGCACGGGATACCAGTTCTTC. Protein sequence: CASSLAHGDFGTGYQFF.

The chain links TRBV28 to TRBJ1-5; the D gene is possibly TRBD1 (6 bases). Germline CDR1 reads MDHEN; CDR2 reads SYDVKM. The CDR3 contains 16 residues. Trimming left V 5 bases short and J 6 bases short, with 20 bases between. The CDR3 nucleotides are TGTGCCAGCAGTCTCATCCAGGGGACGGGTGGTCAGCCCCAGCATTTT. The encoded protein is CASSLIQGTGGQPQHF.

This clone is a singleton in its sample. The CDR3 region is CASSHGNGQPQHF. CDR3 nucleotide sequence: TGTGCCAGCAGCCACGGGAACGGACAGCCCCAGCATTTT. The chain combines TRBV3-1 (or the pseudogene TRBV3-2) with TRBJ1-5; no reliable D call. This CDR3 spans 13 amino acids. Trimming stripped 3 bases from V and 7 bases from J, with 10 bases between. Germline V CDR1 and CDR2: LGHDT, YNNKEL (reference sequence).

The chain links TRBV11-3 to TRBJ2-2; 9 positions match TRBD1. This CDR3 spans 15 amino acids. The trim removed 5 bases at V and 2 bases at J, leaving 3 bases unmatched. Germline CDR1 reads SGHNT; CDR2 reads YENEEA. The CDR3 sequence is CASSRGQGNTGELFF. The CDR3 coding sequence is TGTGCCAGCAGCCGGGGACAGGGCAACACCGGGGAGCTGTTTTTT.

V is TRBV28 and J is TRBJ2-1; 8 bases agree with TRBD2. Germline CDR1 and CDR2: MDHEN and SYDVKM. The V gene end was trimmed by 6 bases and the J gene end by 6 bases; junction bases not matched to a gene: 4. This CDR3 spans 13 amino acids. CDR3 sequence (DNA): TGTGCCAGCAGACCGGGGGGGGGCAATGAGCAGTTCTTC. Its protein is CASRPGGGNEQFF.

V is TRBV10-3 and J is TRBJ1-6, with 9 bases fitting TRBD1. This CDR3 is built from 15 residues. V shed 6 bases and J 10 bases; nucleotides not matched to a gene: 10. CDR1 ENHRY and CDR2 SYGVKD come from the germline V gene. As DNA, the CDR3 is TGTGCCATCAGCGTATGGGACAGGGATCTATCACCCCTCCACTTT. This translates into CAISVWDRDLSPLHF.

This clone was seen more than once but under ten times. CDR3 in amino acids: CASSPGGTNYEQYF. The CDR3 DNA reads as TGTGCCAGCAGCCCAGGCGGGACGAATTACGAGCAGTACTTC. V usage is TRBV4-2 and J usage is TRBJ2-7; TRBD2 might be the D (6 bases). The length of the CDR3 is 14 residues. Germline values: CDR1 LGHNA, CDR2 YNFKEQ. V lost 4 bases to trimming and J lost 4 bases, with 14 bases between them.

The chain has TRBV5-8 and TRBJ2-7; D is undetermined. The germline CDR1 and CDR2 sequences are SGHTS and YDEGEE. V was pared by 2 bases and J by 0 bases, with 12 bases between. The CDR3 length is 15 residues. The CDR3 reads CASSLRLISSYEQYF. The CDR3 DNA reads as TGTGCCAGCAGCTTACGACTTATTAGCTCCTACGAGCAGTACTTC.

V is TRBV5-8 and J is TRBJ2-2, with D uncertain. V was clipped by 0 bases and J by 1 base, with 4 bases between them. CDR3 length: 14 residues. The germline CDR1 and CDR2 sequences are SGHTS and YDEGEE. In DNA form, the CDR3 reads TGTGCCAGCAGCTTGGCCAGGAACACCGGGGAGCTGTTTTTT. It yields the protein CASSLARNTGELFF.

The sample holds one count of this clone. V usage is TRBV28 and J usage is TRBJ1-6; the D gene is possibly TRBD1 (5 bases). Germline CDR1 is MDHEN and CDR2 is SYDVKM. V was shortened by 5 bases and J by 11 bases, with 16 bases between the two germline ends. The CDR3 length is 14 residues. The CDR3 nucleotides are TGTGCCAGCAGTGCGAGGACAAACCAGGCACCCCTCCACTTT. This translates into CASSARTNQAPLHF.

This clone was found once. The gene calls are TRBV28 and TRBJ1-2; TRBD1 aligns across 7 bases. The CDR3 is made up of 13 amino acids. CDR1 and CDR2 (germline): MDHEN, SYDVKM. V was clipped by 3 bases and J by 6 bases; unmatched bases: 4. The CDR3 here is CASSFRGRHGYTF. In nucleotides, the CDR3 is TGTGCCAGCAGTTTCAGGGGGAGGCATGGCTACACCTTC.

The J gene is TRBJ1-4, the V gene TRBV6-5; a weak D match, TRBD1 (6 bases). Germline V gene lookup returns CDR1 MNHEY and CDR2 SVGAGI. CDR3 length: 13 amino acids. V lost 4 bases and J 8 bases, leaving 11 bases between the germline ends. The chain's CDR3 is CASSFTGPEKLFF. The CDR3 region has the DNA TGTGCCAGCAGTTTTACAGGGCCCGAAAAACTGTTTTTT.

The J gene is TRBJ2-1, the V gene TRBV29-1; 10 bases align to TRBD2. Germline V gives CDR1 SQVTM, CDR2 ANQGSEA. V was clipped by 2 bases and J by 4 bases; unmatched bases: 11. The CDR3 consists of 17 residues. The CDR3 sequence: CSVETFTSGKRYNEQFF. Here the CDR3 DNA reads TGCAGCGTTGAAACCTTTACTAGCGGGAAAAGATACAATGAGCAGTTCTTC.

V is TRBV12-3 or TRBV12-4 and J is TRBJ1-3; tentatively, D is TRBD1 (5 bases). This CDR3 is built from 13 residues. V was cut by 5 bases and J by 4 bases, with 9 bases left in between. In DNA, the CDR3 is TGTGCCAGCAGTCGACAGACAGGAAACACCATATATTTT. Amino acids: CASSRQTGNTIYF.

V is TRBV7-9 and J is TRBJ2-2, with D perhaps TRBD1 (6 bases). The CDR3 spans 16 residues. Germline-derived CDR1 and CDR2 are SEHNR and FQNEAQ (reference sequence). V shed 3 bases and J shed 7 bases, with 18 bases lying between them. The CDR3 nucleotides read TGTGCCAGCAGCTTTTCCACCAAAGCCAGGGGCGGGGAGCTGTTTTTT. Encoded protein: CASSFSTKARGGELFF.

This clone was picked up a small number of times. The V and J genes are TRBV19 and TRBJ2-3, with TRBD2 matching 7 bases. Germline CDR1 reads LNHDA; CDR2 reads SQIVND (reference sequence). The CDR3 contains 14 residues. V was pared by 7 bases and J by 2 bases, with 6 bases of the junction left unmatched. CDR3 protein: CASKSRGDTDTQYF. The CDR3 DNA is TGTGCCAGTAAGTCTCGGGGGGACACAGATACGCAGTATTTT.

The chain combines TRBV28 with TRBJ2-3, with 8 bases fitting TRBD2. The J segment lost 5 bases and the V segment lost 7 bases, leaving 5 bases of the junction unmatched. Germline loops: CDR1 MDHEN, CDR2 SYDVKM. The CDR3 covers 13 residues. The CDR3 DNA reads TGTGCCAGCACCCTAGCGGGCAAAGATACGCAGTATTTT. This sequence encodes CASTLAGKDTQYF.